Sequencing of this T cell receptor beta chain was carried out in a study of cytomegalovirus exposure and HLA in healthy donors. The CDR3 contains 18 residues. V lost 0 bases to trimming and J lost 0 bases; unmatched junction nucleotides: 11. Germline V gene data show CDR1 as MGHRA and CDR2 as YSYEKL. The PCR ran on 60 Vbeta and 13 Jbeta primers. Assay used: immunoSEQ multiplex PCR; TCRdb lists only in-frame clones, some missing. The repertoire holds around 150,000 clones, with 60% to 85% as singletons. Sequences were obtained from PBMCs. The receptor comes from a man aged 35 to 55 in good health and CMV-seronegative. The chain employs TRBV4-1 and TRBJ2-7; TRBD1 matches at 7 bases. In DNA, the CDR3 is TGCGCCAGCAGCCAAGAAAAGCAAGGGACAGTGAGCTCCTACGAGCAGTACTTC. This translates into CASSQEKQGTVSSYEQYF.